The entry that follows covers one T cell receptor (beta chain) sequence. Data came from immunoSEQ multiplex PCR; TCRdb stores just in-frame clones and leaves some out. Of about 2.4 million clones listed, roughly 93% were seen once; the top ten hold roughly 0.39%. This specimen comes from a study of shared clonotypes between healthy human individuals. This CDR3 contains 15 residues. Losses at the gene ends were 3 bases for V and 7 bases for J; bases not matched to a gene: 5. CDR1 is SGDLS, CDR2 YYNGEE, per germline. The sequence came from a man between 18 and 29 years old in good health. Some clones in this sample may be carry-over from other donors' samples. V is TRBV9 and J is TRBJ2-1; TRBD1 matches 12 bases. What was sequenced was naive CD4+ T cells from PBMCs. Subset described: CD45RA+ positively selected. The CDR3 loop is CASSGDRGLWNEQFF. The CDR3, as DNA: TGTGCCAGCAGCGGGGACAGGGGGCTTTGGAATGAGCAGTTCTTC.